Listed below are T cell receptor beta chains from one sample, sequenced in a study of human T cells and chemical hapten exposure. TCRdb recomputed calls from the RACE reads with MiXCR, one row per CDR3 protein. The table shows under 450,000 distinct CDR3 sequences, with roughly 4.8% occurring only once. This material consisted of whole blood, taken in connection with sensitization to the hapten diphenylcyclopropenone (DPC). These receptors came from a woman between 50 and 59 years old with alopecia areata. Some clones in this sample may be carry-over from other donors' samples. Both conserved end residues are part of each CDR3. Fields, in order: D gene, V gene, J gene, CDR3 protein. A D gene is named only where the DNA matches it firmly.

>TRBD2|TRBV15|TRBJ2-3
CATSRDGLAGGTDTQYF
>TRBD1|TRBV6-6|TRBJ2-2
CACTGGVYTGELFF
>-|TRBV15|TRBJ1-1
CATSILRGTEAFF
>TRBD1|TRBV28|TRBJ1-2
CASKRQGAQNYGYTF
>-|TRBV2|TRBJ2-5
CASSPGGQETQYF
>TRBD1|TRBV7-2|TRBJ2-2
CASSLGRTGGPAGELFF
>-|TRBV7-9|TRBJ1-1
CASSLSWRDTEAFF
>TRBD2|TRBV20-1|TRBJ2-7
CSARGLAGVGEQYF
>-|TRBV20-1|TRBJ2-5
CSVQGNSGLFTETQYF
>TRBD2|TRBV6-2/TRBV6-3|TRBJ2-1
CASSYPNSGRVRNEQFF
>-|TRBV5-1|TRBJ2-1
CASSLDSVKQNEQFF
>-|TRBV15|TRBJ1-6
CATSRGGLEAYNSPLHF
>TRBD1|TRBV6-5|TRBJ1-2
CASSYNTKWTGSVGYTF
>-|TRBV7-9|TRBJ1-6
CASSSPGNSPLHF
>-|TRBV5-1|TRBJ1-4
CASSLTAEEKLFF
>TRBD2|TRBV20-1|TRBJ2-1
CSAGLAGEVDEQFF
>TRBD1|TRBV13|TRBJ2-3
CASSTDRVTDTQYF